These T cell receptor beta chains were read from a single sample in a study of blood T cell repertoires in COVID-19. Sequencing was performed with immunoSEQ multiplex PCR; in TCRdb, only in-frame clones are kept and a portion is missing. Counted here are 270,000 or so clones, roughly nine tenths occurring once; the ten biggest clones make up 9.5% to 15%. The sequenced material came from peripheral blood. The receptor source for this set is a woman in her 30s with COVID-19, enrolled during active disease. Both conserved end residues are part of each CDR3. The D gene is left open where the match is weak. Clone size is given for some rows only: seen once, a few or many times, or a class if the clone is expanded.

V gene: TRBV6-6; D gene: -; clone size: -; J gene: TRBJ2-7; CDR3 DNA: TGTGCCAGCAGTTACTCGAGAAACGAGCAGTACTTC; CDR3 protein: CASSYSRNEQYF
V gene: TRBV12-5; D gene: -; clone size: -; J gene: TRBJ2-7; CDR3 DNA: TGTGCTAGTGGTTTGGCCCTTCCTACCTACGAGCAGTACTTC; CDR3 protein: CASGLALPTYEQYF
V gene: TRBV4-1; D gene: TRBD2; clone size: -; J gene: TRBJ2-7; CDR3 DNA: TGCGCCAGCAGCCCGGACCCGGGGGGAGGCGAGCAGTACTTC; CDR3 protein: CASSPDPGGGEQYF
V gene: TRBV5-1; D gene: -; clone size: once; J gene: TRBJ2-1; CDR3 DNA: TGCGCCAGCAGCTTGGGCCTCGGGTGGAGCTACAATGAGCAGTTCTTC; CDR3 protein: CASSLGLGWSYNEQFF
V gene: TRBV29-1; D gene: -; clone size: -; J gene: TRBJ1-5; CDR3 DNA: TGCAGCGTTTTACAGGGTAATCAGCCCCAGCATTTT; CDR3 protein: CSVLQGNQPQHF
V gene: TRBV15; D gene: -; clone size: -; J gene: TRBJ1-2; CDR3 DNA: TGTGCCACCAGCAGAGACAGGGGATTCTATGGCTACACCTTC; CDR3 protein: CATSRDRGFYGYTF
V gene: TRBV7-6; D gene: -; clone size: -; J gene: TRBJ2-7; CDR3 DNA: TGTGCCAGCAGCTTAGGAGCGGATCCCTTCTACGAGCAGTACTTC; CDR3 protein: CASSLGADPFYEQYF
V gene: TRBV27; D gene: TRBD2; clone size: -; J gene: TRBJ2-7; CDR3 DNA: TGTGCCAGCAGTTCCCGGCCGCCAAGCGGGGCGACAGAGCAGTACTTC; CDR3 protein: CASSSRPPSGATEQYF
V gene: TRBV12-3/TRBV12-4; D gene: -; clone size: -; J gene: TRBJ1-2; CDR3 DNA: TGTGCCAGCAGTTTAAGGACACCCTATGGCTACACCTTC; CDR3 protein: CASSLRTPYGYTF
V gene: TRBV18; D gene: -; clone size: -; J gene: TRBJ1-1; CDR3 DNA: TGTGCCAGCTCACCAGGGGCAGGGCTCTTGGTCACTGAAGCTTTCTTT; CDR3 protein: CASSPGAGLLVTEAFF
V gene: TRBV5-5; D gene: TRBD1; clone size: once; J gene: TRBJ1-2; CDR3 DNA: TGTGCCAGCAGCCCGACAAGGACAGGGGAGGGGATTAACTATGGCTACACCTTC; CDR3 protein: CASSPTRTGEGINYGYTF
V gene: TRBV5-4; D gene: -; clone size: -; J gene: TRBJ1-6; CDR3 DNA: TGTGCCAGCAGCGGCGAGGAGGGCGCAGTACCATCACCCCTCCACTTT; CDR3 protein: CASSGEEGAVPSPLHF
V gene: TRBV7-2; D gene: TRBD1; clone size: -; J gene: TRBJ2-2; CDR3 DNA: TGTGCCAGCAGCCCCCACGGGACAGGGCGGATCGGGGAGCTGTTTTTT; CDR3 protein: CASSPHGTGRIGELFF
V gene: TRBV6-5; D gene: -; clone size: -; J gene: TRBJ1-6; CDR3 DNA: TGTGCCAGCAGGGCCGGGATATTCGATTCACCCCTCCACTTT; CDR3 protein: CASRAGIFDSPLHF
V gene: TRBV28; D gene: -; clone size: -; J gene: TRBJ2-7; CDR3 DNA: TGTGCCAGCAGTCTCCCCACCAAGCAAAAATTGGAGTACGAGCAGTACTTC; CDR3 protein: CASSLPTKQKLEYEQYF
V gene: TRBV4-1; D gene: -; clone size: few; J gene: TRBJ1-3; CDR3 DNA: TGCGCCAGCAGCCTCTGGCCCGGAAACACCATATATTTT; CDR3 protein: CASSLWPGNTIYF
V gene: TRBV6-5; D gene: -; clone size: -; J gene: TRBJ1-1; CDR3 DNA: TGTGCCAGCAGTTTGGACAGTCGTTCCACTGAAGCTTTCTTT; CDR3 protein: CASSLDSRSTEAFF
V gene: TRBV5-1; D gene: -; clone size: -; J gene: TRBJ1-1; CDR3 DNA: TGCGCCAGCAGCTTTCCTTCTAACACTGAAGCTTTCTTT; CDR3 protein: CASSFPSNTEAFF
V gene: TRBV7-9; D gene: TRBD1; clone size: -; J gene: TRBJ2-7; CDR3 DNA: TGTGCCAGCAGCTTATACAGGGGTAACGAGCAGTACTTC; CDR3 protein: CASSLYRGNEQYF
V gene: TRBV5-1; D gene: -; clone size: -; J gene: TRBJ2-5; CDR3 DNA: TGCGCCAGCAGCCCCGCTGGCGGGACGGAAGAGACCCAGTACTTC; CDR3 protein: CASSPAGGTEETQYF
V gene: TRBV4-2; D gene: -; clone size: -; J gene: TRBJ2-6; CDR3 DNA: TGTGCCAGCAGCAAAGAACGTAGTGCTGGGGCCAACGTCCTGACTTTC; CDR3 protein: CASSKERSAGANVLTF
V gene: TRBV6-5; D gene: -; clone size: -; J gene: TRBJ1-2; CDR3 DNA: TGTGCCAGCAGTTATAGGGGAACCTATGGCTACACCTTC; CDR3 protein: CASSYRGTYGYTF
V gene: TRBV28; D gene: -; clone size: -; J gene: TRBJ2-3; CDR3 DNA: TGTGCCAGCAGTCCACGGCTAGCCACAGATACGCAGTATTTT; CDR3 protein: CASSPRLATDTQYF
V gene: TRBV7-2; D gene: -; clone size: -; J gene: TRBJ2-7; CDR3 DNA: TGTGCCAGCAGCTCACTGGGGGCTGGATTGTACGAGCAGTACTTC; CDR3 protein: CASSSLGAGLYEQYF
V gene: TRBV13; D gene: -; clone size: -; J gene: TRBJ1-5; CDR3 DNA: TGTGCCAGCAGCTTAGGCCCGGGGCGCGGGGTGAATAGCAATCAGCCCCAGCATTTT; CDR3 protein: CASSLGPGRGVNSNQPQHF
V gene: TRBV24-1; D gene: -; clone size: few; J gene: TRBJ1-2; CDR3 DNA: TGTGCCACCAGTGATTCCACTTATGGCTACACCTTC; CDR3 protein: CATSDSTYGYTF
V gene: TRBV2; D gene: -; clone size: -; J gene: TRBJ1-1; CDR3 DNA: TGTGCCAGCAGTGAAGGATTGGGCGGGGTAGGATTCACTGAAGCTTTCTTT; CDR3 protein: CASSEGLGGVGFTEAFF
V gene: TRBV6-5; D gene: TRBD2; clone size: few; J gene: TRBJ2-1; CDR3 DNA: TGTGCCAGCAGACCACTAGCGGGGGGTCGTAATGAGCAGTTCTTC; CDR3 protein: CASRPLAGGRNEQFF
V gene: TRBV4-2; D gene: -; clone size: -; J gene: TRBJ2-2; CDR3 DNA: TGTGCCAGCAGCCATTTAACTGCGGAGAACACCGGGGAGCTGTTTTTT; CDR3 protein: CASSHLTAENTGELFF
V gene: TRBV5-1; D gene: TRBD1; clone size: -; J gene: TRBJ1-2; CDR3 DNA: TGCGCCAGCAGCTTGGGACAGGGCACCTCTAATGGCTACACCTTC; CDR3 protein: CASSLGQGTSNGYTF
V gene: TRBV5-5; D gene: TRBD1; clone size: -; J gene: TRBJ1-5; CDR3 DNA: TGTGCCAGCAGCCCCACCCCCGGGACAGGGAGCAATCAGCCCCAGCATTTT; CDR3 protein: CASSPTPGTGSNQPQHF
V gene: TRBV7-9; D gene: TRBD2; clone size: few; J gene: TRBJ2-7; CDR3 DNA: TGTGCCAGCAGCTTACTAGCGGGCCCGCGGGAGCAGTACTTC; CDR3 protein: CASSLLAGPREQYF
V gene: TRBV4-2; D gene: TRBD2; clone size: few; J gene: TRBJ2-1; CDR3 DNA: TGTGCCAGCAGCCGGCCCGGTAGCGGGGGGGGGAATGAGCAGTTCTTC; CDR3 protein: CASSRPGSGGGNEQFF
V gene: TRBV7-9; D gene: TRBD2; clone size: -; J gene: TRBJ2-5; CDR3 DNA: TGTGCCAGCAGCCCTAGCGGGGGACAAGAGACCCAGTACTTC; CDR3 protein: CASSPSGGQETQYF
V gene: TRBV10-1; D gene: TRBD2; clone size: few; J gene: TRBJ2-1; CDR3 DNA: TGCGCCAGCAGTGACTCACTGCGGGGGGGCTTCTACAATGAGCAGTTCTTC; CDR3 protein: CASSDSLRGGFYNEQFF
V gene: TRBV11-2; D gene: TRBD1; clone size: -; J gene: TRBJ1-1; CDR3 DNA: TGTGCCAGCAGCTCTTGGGTAGGGACAGGGGAAGCTTTCTTT; CDR3 protein: CASSSWVGTGEAFF
V gene: TRBV7-9; D gene: -; clone size: -; J gene: TRBJ1-2; CDR3 DNA: TGTGCCAGCAGCTTACCCGGGAAGGGAGTCGTCGGCTACACCTTC; CDR3 protein: CASSLPGKGVVGYTF
V gene: TRBV19; D gene: -; clone size: -; J gene: TRBJ2-3; CDR3 DNA: TGTGCCAGTAGTATTGGACACGTCACAGATACGCAGTATTTT; CDR3 protein: CASSIGHVTDTQYF
V gene: TRBV7-9; D gene: -; clone size: -; J gene: TRBJ1-3; CDR3 DNA: TGTGCCAGCAGCCGGGAGGGGGTAAACACCATATATTTT; CDR3 protein: CASSREGVNTIYF
V gene: TRBV2; D gene: -; clone size: -; J gene: TRBJ1-6; CDR3 DNA: TGTGCCAGCGAGTCTCTTAGAACGAATTCACCCCTCCACTTT; CDR3 protein: CASESLRTNSPLHF
V gene: TRBV27; D gene: TRBD1; clone size: -; J gene: TRBJ2-1; CDR3 DNA: TGTGCCAGCAGTTTAGCGGGACAGGTGATATACAATGAGCAGTTCTTC; CDR3 protein: CASSLAGQVIYNEQFF
V gene: TRBV9; D gene: -; clone size: -; J gene: TRBJ1-2; CDR3 DNA: TGTGCCAGCAGCAGGACAGAGACCTATGGCTACACCTTC; CDR3 protein: CASSRTETYGYTF
V gene: TRBV3-1/TRBV3-2; D gene: -; clone size: -; J gene: TRBJ2-7; CDR3 DNA: TGTGCCAGCAGCTGGCTAGCCTACGAGCAGTACTTC; CDR3 protein: CASSWLAYEQYF
V gene: TRBV2; D gene: TRBD1; clone size: -; J gene: TRBJ1-3; CDR3 DNA: TGTGCCAGCCTATGGACAGGGGGATATGGTTCTGGAAACACCATATATTTT; CDR3 protein: CASLWTGGYGSGNTIYF
V gene: TRBV7-2; D gene: TRBD1; clone size: -; J gene: TRBJ2-7; CDR3 DNA: TGTGCCAGCAGCTTCTCAGGGGGCTCCTACGAGCAGTACTTC; CDR3 protein: CASSFSGGSYEQYF